This T cell receptor (beta chain) emerged from a study of early T cells in non-severe SARS-CoV-2 infection. The wider study: Whole-blood bulk RNA, unsorted, was sequenced, and chains were unpaired.

Study-level findings and limits: In VDJdb matching, anti-spike CD8 responses were favored while private and CD4 specificities went missing.

CDR3 length: 15 amino acids. V was pared by 3 bases and J by 7 bases, with 15 bases between. Tagging with unique molecular identifiers was applied to individual cDNA molecules. TCRdb reprocessed the 5' RACE reads with MiXCR, giving one entry per CDR3 protein. The repertoire holds about 59,000 distinct CDR3 sequences, with approximately 13% as singletons. Ten or more counts support this clonotype. Its target is unknown. This TCR was recovered from an adult who was a healthcare worker with PCR-confirmed SARS-CoV-2 infection or an uninfected control (not recorded which). The gene calls are TRBV12-3 or TRBV12-4 and TRBJ2-2; D gene ambiguous. Sequenced here: whole blood, sampled at baseline. The CDR3 coding sequence is TGTGCCAGCAGTTTTTTTAGGGCTGATCACGGGGAGCTGTTTTTT. This gives the protein CASSFFRADHGELFF.